Listed below are T cell receptor beta chains from one sample, sequenced in a study of T cells in Graves' hyperthyroidism and ophthalmopathy. TCRdb recomputed calls from the multiplex PCR reads with MiXCR, one row per CDR3 protein. The sample has some 600,000 distinct CDR3 sequences; approximately 13% are singletons. Sample: blood. The source is a woman aged 25 to 39 with Graves' hyperthyroidism that later progressed to Graves' ophthalmopathy. Each CDR3 is given with its conserved first and last residue. The D gene is left open where the match is weak. Some rows mark clone size as missing; the rest say once, few, many or name a class of expanded clone.

V: TRBV10-3; D: TRBD2; size: .; J: TRBJ2-1; CDR3: CAIGASGRPSGNNEQFF; DNA: TGTGCCATCGGCGCTAGCGGGAGGCCCTCTGGTAACAATGAGCAGTTCTTC
V: TRBV18; D: .; size: many; J: TRBJ2-7; CDR3: CASSPPFTGSSYEQYF; DNA: TGTGCCAGCTCACCACCGTTTACGGGGAGCTCCTACGAGCAGTACTTC
V: TRBV2; D: TRBD2; size: many; J: TRBJ2-3; CDR3: CASSGTSGTDTQYF; DNA: TGTGCCAGCAGTGGGACTAGCGGCACAGATACGCAGTATTTT
V: TRBV12-3/TRBV12-4; D: .; size: many; J: TRBJ2-1; CDR3: CASRPGRLNNEQFF; DNA: TGTGCCAGCAGACCGGGACGCTTGAACAATGAGCAGTTCTTC
V: TRBV12-3/TRBV12-4; D: .; size: many; J: TRBJ2-2; CDR3: CASSFTETGELFF; DNA: TGTGCCAGCAGTTTTACGGAAACCGGGGAGCTGTTTTTT
V: TRBV20-1; D: .; size: few; J: TRBJ1-1; CDR3: CSASLSSLNTEAFF; DNA: TGCAGTGCTAGTCTTTCCAGTCTGAACACTGAAGCTTTCTTT
V: TRBV28; D: .; size: many; J: TRBJ1-5; CDR3: CASSFQAAIGPQHF; DNA: TGTGCCAGCAGTTTTCAGGCGGCGATCGGCCCCCAGCATTTT
V: TRBV29-1; D: .; size: .; J: TRBJ1-2; CDR3: CSVERDYTF; DNA: TGCAGCGTTGAAAGGGACTACACCTTC
V: TRBV7-3; D: .; size: .; J: TRBJ2-7; CDR3: CASSSQEYF; DNA: TGTGCCAGCAGCTCCCAGGAGTACTTC
V: TRBV4-1; D: TRBD1; size: .; J: TRBJ2-5; CDR3: CASSQAGQWETQYF; DNA: TGCGCCAGCAGCCAAGCGGGACAGTGGGAGACCCAGTACTTC
V: TRBV7-9; D: TRBD2; size: .; J: TRBJ2-1; CDR3: CASSLAGTSGHAKYNEQFF; DNA: TGTGCCAGCAGCTTAGCGGGGACTAGCGGGCATGCCAAGTACAATGAGCAGTTCTTC
V: TRBV12-3/TRBV12-4; D: .; size: .; J: TRBJ2-1; CDR3: CASGGGRLNEQFF; DNA: TGTGCCAGTGGGGGGGGCAGACTAAATGAGCAGTTCTTC
V: TRBV7-9; D: .; size: .; J: TRBJ1-2; CDR3: CASSRGADLDGYTF; DNA: TGTGCCAGCAGCCGCGGCGCGGATTTAGATGGCTACACCTTC
V: TRBV5-6; D: TRBD1; size: few; J: TRBJ1-4; CDR3: CASSPAPGQTFNEKLFF; DNA: TGTGCCAGCAGCCCGGCCCCGGGACAGACATTTAATGAAAAACTGTTTTTT
V: TRBV27; D: TRBD1; size: many; J: TRBJ2-1; CDR3: CASSRAGQGAYNEQFF; DNA: TGTGCCAGCAGCCGAGCCGGACAGGGGGCCTACAATGAGCAGTTCTTC
V: TRBV6-1; D: TRBD2; size: many; J: TRBJ2-1; CDR3: CASSAAPLLAGVGNEQFF; DNA: TGTGCCAGCAGTGCCGCCCCACTACTAGCGGGAGTTGGCAATGAGCAGTTCTTC
V: TRBV6-2/TRBV6-3; D: .; size: many; J: TRBJ2-1; CDR3: CASSYSKAGHPHEQFF; DNA: TGTGCCAGCAGTTACTCGAAAGCGGGCCACCCGCATGAGCAGTTCTTC
V: TRBV20-1; D: .; size: many; J: TRBJ1-1; CDR3: CSARPGAGDRTEAFF; DNA: TGCAGTGCTCGCCCAGGCGCAGGGGATAGGACTGAAGCTTTCTTT
V: TRBV25-1; D: .; size: many; J: TRBJ2-5; CDR3: CASSEPQGLRETQYF; DNA: TGTGCCAGCAGTGAACCACAGGGTCTTAGGGAGACCCAGTACTTC
V: TRBV10-3; D: .; size: many; J: TRBJ1-1; CDR3: CAISNTGSYTEAFF; DNA: TGTGCCATCAGTAATACGGGGAGTTACACTGAAGCTTTCTTT
V: TRBV6-2/TRBV6-3; D: .; size: many; J: TRBJ2-1; CDR3: CASTPLRTTYNEQFF; DNA: TGTGCCAGCACCCCCCTCCGGACGACCTACAATGAGCAGTTCTTC
V: TRBV5-1; D: TRBD1; size: many; J: TRBJ1-2; CDR3: CASSLDRGHGYTF; DNA: TGCGCCAGCAGCTTGGACAGGGGGCATGGCTACACCTTC
V: TRBV3-1; D: .; size: few; J: TRBJ2-5; CDR3: CASSHFPDYIETQYF; DNA: TGTGCCAGCAGCCATTTTCCCGACTACATTGAGACCCAGTACTTC
V: TRBV2; D: TRBD1; size: many; J: TRBJ2-3; CDR3: CASSLGQGAPLTSTDTQYF; DNA: TGTGCCAGCAGTCTCGGACAGGGGGCGCCCCTTACGAGCACAGATACGCAGTATTTT
V: TRBV14; D: TRBD2; size: few; J: TRBJ2-5; CDR3: CASSRLAGNWRETQYF; DNA: TGTGCCAGCAGCCGACTAGCGGGGAATTGGCGAGAGACCCAGTACTTC
V: TRBV20-1; D: .; size: .; J: TRBJ2-7; CDR3: CSARGGDEQYF; DNA: TGCAGTGCTAGAGGGGGCGACGAGCAGTACTTC
V: TRBV12-5; D: .; size: many; J: TRBJ2-1; CDR3: CASGLAGEQFF; DNA: TGTGCTAGTGGTTTAGCGGGTGAGCAGTTCTTC
V: TRBV6-1; D: .; size: many; J: TRBJ1-1; CDR3: CASRGWGGEAFF; DNA: TGTGCCAGCAGGGGGTGGGGTGGGGAAGCTTTCTTT
V: TRBV20-1; D: .; size: many; J: TRBJ2-1; CDR3: CSARARGREDYNEQFF; DNA: TGCAGTGCTAGAGCGAGGGGGCGGGAGGACTACAATGAGCAGTTCTTC
V: TRBV12-3/TRBV12-4; D: TRBD1; size: many; J: TRBJ1-5; CDR3: CASSKTGGNQPQHF; DNA: TGTGCCAGCAGTAAAACAGGGGGCAATCAGCCCCAGCATTTT
V: TRBV7-2; D: TRBD1; size: few; J: TRBJ2-2; CDR3: CASSPTGTGGSTGELFF; DNA: TGTGCCAGCAGCCCAACCGGGACAGGGGGCTCCACCGGGGAGCTGTTTTTT
V: TRBV18; D: .; size: many; J: TRBJ2-7; CDR3: CASSPSAGSEQYF; DNA: TGTGCCAGCTCACCGTCCGCGGGGTCCGAGCAGTACTTC
V: TRBV7-8; D: .; size: many; J: TRBJ2-7; CDR3: CASSLVGFNGEQYF; DNA: TGTGCCAGCAGCTTAGTCGGATTTAACGGCGAGCAGTACTTC
V: TRBV24-1; D: .; size: few; J: TRBJ1-1; CDR3: CAGRDRTTEAFF; DNA: TGTGCCGGCCGGGACCGGACCACTGAAGCTTTCTTT
V: TRBV27; D: .; size: many; J: TRBJ1-6; CDR3: CASSFGLGSPLHF; DNA: TGTGCCAGCAGTTTTGGGTTAGGTTCACCCCTCCACTTT
V: TRBV5-4; D: TRBD1; size: .; J: TRBJ1-4; CDR3: CASSLDPTGTTNEKLFF; DNA: TGTGCCAGCAGCTTGGATCCGACAGGGACGACTAATGAAAAACTGTTTTTT
V: TRBV30; D: .; size: many; J: TRBJ1-1; CDR3: CACALSGDTEAFF; DNA: TGTGCCTGTGCGTTATCGGGCGACACTGAAGCTTTCTTT
V: TRBV12-3/TRBV12-4; D: TRBD1; size: many; J: TRBJ1-4; CDR3: CASSLRGQGSKLFF; DNA: TGTGCCAGCAGTTTACGAGGACAGGGTTCAAAACTGTTTTTT
V: TRBV2; D: .; size: .; J: TRBJ2-7; CDR3: CASSKSGGGRYEQYF; DNA: TGTGCCAGCAGCAAATCGGGTGGGGGCCGCTACGAGCAGTACTTC
V: TRBV12-3/TRBV12-4; D: TRBD2; size: .; J: TRBJ2-7; CDR3: CASSLSGSWSYEQYF; DNA: TGTGCCAGCAGTCTTAGCGGGAGCTGGTCCTACGAGCAGTACTTC
V: TRBV7-7; D: .; size: many; J: TRBJ2-4; CDR3: CASSSDENIQYF; DNA: TGTGCTAGCAGCTCCGACGAAAACATTCAGTACTTC
V: TRBV5-1; D: .; size: many; J: TRBJ2-1; CDR3: CASSEYNEQFF; DNA: TGCGCCAGCAGCGAGTACAATGAGCAGTTCTTC
V: TRBV11-1; D: TRBD2; size: many; J: TRBJ2-1; CDR3: CASSPSGPYNEQFF; DNA: TGTGCCAGCAGCCCTAGCGGGCCATACAATGAGCAGTTCTTC
V: TRBV20-1; D: TRBD2; size: many; J: TRBJ2-2; CDR3: CSAGLAGTSDTGELFF; DNA: TGCAGTGCCGGACTGGCCGGGACTAGCGACACCGGGGAGCTGTTTTTT
V: TRBV28; D: TRBD1; size: many; J: TRBJ1-2; CDR3: CASSLEGGDRGRGKGYTF; DNA: TGTGCCAGCAGTCTAGAGGGCGGGGACAGGGGTCGAGGAAAGGGCTACACCTTC
V: TRBV5-8; D: .; size: many; J: TRBJ1-2; CDR3: CASSWGGTASGYTF; DNA: TGTGCCAGCAGCTGGGGTGGGACGGCGTCTGGCTACACCTTC
V: TRBV13; D: TRBD1; size: many; J: TRBJ1-1; CDR3: CASNMWTGSPEAFF; DNA: TGTGCCAGCAATATGTGGACAGGGAGCCCTGAAGCTTTCTTT
V: TRBV6-5; D: TRBD2; size: few; J: TRBJ2-1; CDR3: CASSTSGSIYEQFF; DNA: TGTGCCAGCAGTACTAGCGGGAGTATCTATGAGCAGTTCTTC
V: TRBV2; D: TRBD1; size: many; J: TRBJ1-1; CDR3: CASSARQGSTEAFF; DNA: TGTGCCAGCAGTGCCAGACAGGGATCCACTGAAGCTTTCTTT
V: TRBV11-3; D: .; size: once; J: TRBJ1-2; CDR3: CASSLDRGSYGYTF; DNA: TGTGCCAGCAGCTTAGATCGGGGCAGCTATGGCTACACCTTC
V: TRBV29-1; D: TRBD1; size: many; J: TRBJ2-7; CDR3: CSVVTGGAGYEQYF; DNA: TGCAGCGTTGTTACAGGGGGTGCCGGCTACGAGCAGTACTTC
V: TRBV6-1; D: .; size: .; J: TRBJ1-1; CDR3: CASSEILGEAFF; DNA: TGTGCCAGCAGTGAAATTTTGGGGGAAGCTTTCTTT
V: TRBV4-3; D: .; size: few; J: TRBJ1-2; CDR3: CASSHSTGLNYGYTF; DNA: TGCGCCAGCAGCCACTCCACGGGCCTGAACTATGGCTACACCTTC
V: TRBV27; D: TRBD1; size: many; J: TRBJ2-1; CDR3: CASRNIDRGHEQFF; DNA: TGTGCCAGCAGGAACATAGACAGGGGGCATGAGCAGTTCTTC
V: TRBV11-3; D: .; size: many; J: TRBJ1-1; CDR3: CASSPLGVMNTEAFF; DNA: TGTGCCAGCAGCCCCTTGGGAGTTATGAACACTGAAGCTTTCTTT
V: TRBV30; D: .; size: few; J: TRBJ1-1; CDR3: CAWGDMNTEAFF; DNA: TGTGCCTGGGGAGACATGAACACTGAAGCTTTCTTT
V: TRBV30; D: TRBD1; size: .; J: TRBJ2-6; CDR3: CAWDRGLGSGANVLTF; DNA: TGTGCCTGGGACAGGGGGCTGGGCTCTGGGGCCAACGTCCTGACTTTC
V: TRBV12-3/TRBV12-4; D: .; size: many; J: TRBJ2-1; CDR3: CASSLTGAEQFF; DNA: TGTGCCAGCAGTTTAACCGGAGCTGAGCAGTTCTTC
V: TRBV12-5; D: TRBD1; size: many; J: TRBJ1-5; CDR3: CASGSDRGANQPQHF; DNA: TGTGCTAGTGGCTCCGACAGGGGCGCAAATCAGCCCCAGCATTTT